Given below is one T cell receptor beta chain in context. Antigen unknown. The ends were cut back, 2 bases at V and 0 bases at J, with 10 bases in the middle. This CDR3 spans 15 amino acids. Germline CDR1 MNHEY, CDR2 SVGAGI. The data were obtained in a study of T cell repertoires in cytomegalovirus infection. Study information: Both recently identified HLA-C-restricted and well-studied HLA-B-restricted CMV epitopes were used in the study. Broader study findings: The ex vivo response showed dominance by HLA-C-restricted CMV-specific TCR beta clonotypes.

MiXCR was run by TCRdb on the reads, yielding one entry per CDR3 protein. The table includes about 55,000 distinct CDR3 sequences, around 18% detected once. Material: CD8+ T cells from cultured PBMCs, obtained from culture after CMV antigen stimulation. The receptor was isolated from a human donor in good health (CMV status not recorded). Some clones in this sample may be carry-over from other donors' samples. The chain carries TRBV6-5 and TRBJ1-1, with D possibly being TRBD1 (6 bases). The chain's CDR3 is CASSYDTGLNTEAFF. The CDR3 nucleotides read TGTGCCAGCAGTTACGATACAGGGCTGAACACTGAAGCTTTCTTT.